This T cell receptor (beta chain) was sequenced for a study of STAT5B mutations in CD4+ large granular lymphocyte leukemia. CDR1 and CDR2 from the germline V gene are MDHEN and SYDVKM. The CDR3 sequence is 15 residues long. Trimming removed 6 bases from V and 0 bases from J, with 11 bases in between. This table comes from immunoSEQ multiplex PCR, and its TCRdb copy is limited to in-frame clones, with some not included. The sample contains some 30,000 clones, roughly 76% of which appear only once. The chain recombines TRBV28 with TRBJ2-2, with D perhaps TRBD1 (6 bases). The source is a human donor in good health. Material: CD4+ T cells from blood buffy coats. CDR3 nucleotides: TGTGCCAGCAGGATGGGGGCATCGAACACCGGGGAGCTGTTTTTT. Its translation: CASRMGASNTGELFF.